One and the same sample provided the 14 T cell receptor beta chains below, sequenced in a study of control samples from healthy donors and cancer patients (dated by TCRdb to about 2020). Library construction relied on the immunoSEQ multiplex PCR assay. TCRdb re-hosts the immuneACCESS table, in-frame sequences only. Its copies lack some clones; in the studies checked, an unresolved V gene accounts for under half of them, and the cause for the rest is not known. The sample contains approximately 93,000 clones, 85% to 90% of them found a single time. The top ten clonotypes cover roughly 9.7% of the sample. The sequencing input was PBMCs. The receptors were gathered from a woman aged 45-59 years with colorectal cancer.

The chain carries TRBV30 and TRBJ2-3, with a possible D match to TRBD2 (6 bases). The CDR3 is made up of 14 amino acids. Germline loops: CDR1 GTSNPN, CDR2 SVGIG (reference sequence). Trimming took off 4 bases at V and 5 bases at J, with 16 bases between the two ends. CDR3 protein: CAWNRLATLDTQYF. For the CDR3, the DNA is TGTGCCTGGAATAGGCTAGCGACTTTAGATACGCAGTATTTT.

This clone has just one count. The J gene is TRBJ1-6, the V gene TRBV5-6; perhaps TRBD1 as D (5 bases). Germline V gene data show CDR1 as SGHDT and CDR2 as YYEEEE. The CDR3 length is 14 residues. V lost 1 base and J lost 7, with 9 bases in between. CDR3 sequence reads: CASSLYGGNSPLHF. CDR3 in DNA: TGTGCCAGCAGCTTGTACGGGGGGAATTCACCCCTCCACTTT. The whole variable domain, filled in from reference TRBV5-6 and TRBJ1-6, reads DAGVTQSPTHLIKTRGQQVTLRCSPKSGHDTVSWYQQALGQGPQFIFQYYEEEERQRGNFPDRFSGHQFPNYSSELNVNALLLGDSALYLCASSLYGGNSPLHFGNGTRLTVT.

The rearrangement joins TRBV30 to TRBJ1-2; 9 bases are shared with TRBD1. J gave up 4 bases and V 8 bases, and 11 bases lay outside the gene matches. CDR3 length: 14 amino acids. Germline V gene lookup returns CDR1 GTSNPN and CDR2 SVGIG (reference sequence). The CDR3 DNA follows: TGTGCCCGACAGGGACAGGGAGGTGGCTATGGCTACACCTTC. It translates to CARQGQGGGYGYTF.

This sequence joins TRBV24-1 and TRBJ1-4, with D possibly being TRBD1 (5 bases). V lost 2 bases, J lost 8 bases, and 17 bases lay in between. Germline V gives CDR1 KGHDR, CDR2 SFDVKD. There are 16 residues in the CDR3. For the CDR3, the DNA is TGTGCCACCAGTGATTCCGGGACCGCGCGAGAGGAAAAACTGTTTTTT. Protein product: CATSDSGTAREEKLFF.

The genes are TRBV28 and TRBJ2-2; a possible D gene is TRBD1 (6 bases). This CDR3 comprises 12 residues. The V end lost 6 bases, the J end lost 4 bases, and 6 bases lay between the germline ends. Per germline, CDR1 MDHEN and CDR2 SYDVKM. For the CDR3, the DNA is TGTGCCAGCAGCAGGGGCACCGGGGAGCTGTTTTTT. Translated: CASSRGTGELFF.

This clone has just one count. The rearrangement uses TRBV3-1 (or the pseudogene TRBV3-2) and TRBJ1-1, with D perhaps matching TRBD1 (6 bases). Per germline, CDR1 LGHDT and CDR2 YNNKEL (reference sequence). The CDR3 has 15 amino acids. Trimming cost V 0 bases and J 4 bases, with 12 bases left between them. CDR3 in DNA: TGTGCCAGCAGCCAAGATCCAGGGGTGGGCACTGAAGCTTTCTTT. It specifies CASSQDPGVGTEAFF.

The rearrangement links TRBV20-1 to TRBJ1-1, with TRBD1 identical over 8 bases. Germline V gene sequence: CDR1 DFQATT, CDR2 SNEGSKA (reference sequence). The CDR3 is 14 residues long. V lost 3 bases, J lost 1 base, and 4 bases stayed unmatched. The CDR3 nucleotides read TGCAGTGCTAGTGCACAGGGGGAGAACACTGAAGCTTTCTTT. Its protein is CSASAQGENTEAFF.

The rearrangement uses TRBV4-3 and TRBJ2-3; no reliable D call. Trimming left V 0 bases short and J 3 bases short, with 10 bases between. CDR3 length: 15 residues. Germline values: CDR1 LGHNA, CDR2 YSLEER. The CDR3 coding sequence is TGCGCCAGCAGCCAAGATTGGTTAGTTACAGATACGCAGTATTTT. Residues: CASSQDWLVTDTQYF.

This chain links TRBV6-1 with TRBJ1-2; perhaps TRBD1 as D (6 bases). Trimming stripped 3 bases from V and 0 bases from J, with 8 bases between. Germline V gives CDR1 MNHNS, CDR2 SASEGT. The CDR3 runs to 14 residues. The CDR3 loop reads CASSEWTANYGYTF. The CDR3 bases are TGTGCCAGCAGTGAGTGGACAGCTAACTATGGCTACACCTTC.

The J gene is TRBJ1-1, the V gene TRBV30; D might be TRBD1 (6 bases). Germline V gene lookup returns CDR1 GTSNPN and CDR2 SVGIG (reference sequence). The V and J ends lost 2 bases and 10 bases respectively, with 11 bases between them. The length of the CDR3 is 11 residues. The CDR3 protein is CAWSPTGRAFF. CDR3 DNA sequence: TGTGCCTGGAGTCCGACAGGTAGAGCTTTCTTT. Complete variable domain (other parts from reference TRBV30 and TRBJ1-1): SQTIHQWPATLVQPVGSPLSLECTVEGTSNPNLYWYRQAAGRGLQLLFYSVGIGQISSEVPQNLSASRPQDRQFILSSKKLLLSDSGFYLCAWSPTGRAFFGQGTRLTVV.

The count of this clone is one. The chain is built from TRBV27 and TRBJ2-7; 7 bases align to TRBD1. The CDR3 sequence is 13 residues long. Unmatched junction bases numbered 3, after V lost 5 bases and J lost 2 bases. The germline CDR1 and CDR2 sequences are MNHEY and SMNVEV (reference sequence). For the CDR3, the DNA is TGTGCCAGCAGTCACGGGACAGCCTACGAGCAGTACGTC. Translated: CASSHGTAYEQYV.

The chain carries TRBV27 and TRBJ1-3, with a possible D match to TRBD1 (6 bases). The CDR3 covers 15 residues. Germline V gene lookup returns CDR1 MNHEY and CDR2 SMNVEV (reference sequence). V lost 6 bases, J lost 2 bases, and 14 bases lay in between. DNA of the CDR3: TGTGCCAGCAGCATTACGCCAGGGGCTGGAAACACCATATATTTT. As protein: CASSITPGAGNTIYF.

This CDR3 is CAPLLIRSPLHF. CDR3 bases: TGTGCCCCCTTACTAATCAGGTCACCCCTCCACTTT. V gene TRBV27 combines with J gene TRBJ1-6; D remains ambiguous. The CDR3 loop spans 12 amino acids. CDR1 MNHEY and CDR2 SMNVEV come from the germline V gene (reference sequence). The V end was cut by 11 bases, the J end by 10 bases, with 15 bases between.

The count of this clone is one. The same CDR3 is also encoded by other DNA sequences in this sample. The chain links TRBV2 to TRBJ1-4, with D uncertain. Germline CDR1 is SNHLY and CDR2 is FYNNEI. CDR3 length: 11 amino acids. V was cut by 4 bases and J by 6 bases, with 3 bases left in between. The CDR3 region is CASSVYEKLFF. The CDR3 DNA reads as TGTGCCAGCAGTGTTTATGAAAAACTGTTTTTT.